One and the same sample provided the 27 T cell receptor beta chains below, sequenced in a study of cytomegalovirus exposure and HLA in healthy donors. With 60 Vbeta and 13 Jbeta primers, the PCR was carried out. Libraries were prepared by immunoSEQ multiplex PCR; TCRdb keeps only in-frame clonotypes and omits some of them. In the table there are about 140,000 clones, more than 70% of which are singletons. Specimen: PBMCs. The receptors shown here come from a male donor in good health and CMV-seronegative.

This clone came up once. V gene TRBV4-3 combines with J gene TRBJ2-3; TRBD2 aligns across 15 bases. The J segment lost 7 bases and the V segment lost 0 bases, leaving 5 bases of the junction unmatched. Germline loops: CDR1 LGHNA, CDR2 YSLEER. The CDR3 covers 17 residues. The CDR3 nucleotides are TGCGCCAGCAGCCAAGATGGGACTAGCGGGGGGATAAATACGCAGTATTTT. Amino acid sequence: CASSQDGTSGGINTQYF.

The chain uses TRBV5-6 and TRBJ1-1; D may be TRBD1 (5 bases). V was trimmed by 1 base and J by 4 bases, leaving 8 bases between them. Germline assignment: CDR1 SGHDT and CDR2 YYEEEE. This CDR3 has 13 residues. The CDR3 sequence is CASSLPGGTEAFF. In DNA, the CDR3 is TGTGCCAGCAGCTTGCCCGGGGGCACTGAAGCTTTCTTT.

The V and J genes are TRBV7-2 and TRBJ2-7; the match to TRBD1 covers 8 bases. Trimming at V came to 5 bases and at J to 2 bases, leaving 8 bases not matched to a gene. The CDR3 spans 15 residues. The germline CDR1 and CDR2 sequences are SGHTA and FQGNSA. The CDR3: CASSPGTGYTYEQYF. The CDR3 bases are TGTGCCAGCAGCCCAGGGACAGGCTACACCTACGAGCAGTACTTC.

The CDR3 here is CASSKSGTGVLYF. CDR3 bases: TGTGCCAGCAGCAAATCCGGGACAGGGGTTTTGTACTTC. This chain connects TRBV7-8 to TRBJ2-7; the match to TRBD1 covers 10 bases. Trimming at V came to 5 bases and at J to 12 bases, leaving 10 bases not matched to a gene. The CDR3 is 13 amino acids. Germline V lookup: CDR1 SGHVS, CDR2 FQNEAQ.

V usage is TRBV7-2 and J usage is TRBJ1-5, with D perhaps TRBD1 (6 bases). The germline CDR1 and CDR2 sequences are SGHTA and FQGNSA. Deletions cut 1 base from V and 6 bases from J, with 13 bases between. The CDR3 spans 15 residues. The DNA of the CDR3 is TGTGCCAGCAGCTTAGAAAGGGGGTCGGGTCAGCCCCAGCATTTT. This sequence encodes CASSLERGSGQPQHF.

In regard to this clone: The sample contains more than one DNA sequence encoding this CDR3. This rearrangement joins TRBV9 to TRBJ1-1, with 8 bases lining up with TRBD1. The CDR3 spans 15 residues. With 5 bases clipped from V and 1 base from J, the junction kept 7 bases outside the gene matches. CDR1 is SGDLS and CDR2 is YYNGEE in the germline V gene. The CDR3 nucleotides are TGTGCCAGCAGTTCCCAGACAGGGGAGAACACTGAAGCTTTCTTT. Its translation is CASSSQTGENTEAFF.

J is TRBJ1-6 and V is TRBV4-3; maybe TRBD1 (5 bases). V dropped 0 bases and J dropped 10 bases, with 13 bases sitting between them. The CDR3 loop spans 15 amino acids. Germline CDR1 reads LGHNA; CDR2 reads YSLEER. In nucleotides, the CDR3 is TGCGCCAGCAGCCAAGAGCCAGGGCGCCGATCACCCCTCCACTTT. Its translation is CASSQEPGRRSPLHF.

The genes are TRBV19 and TRBJ1-5; unclear D gene. V lost 3 bases, J lost 7 bases, and 16 bases lay in between. Germline V gene lookup returns CDR1 LNHDA and CDR2 SQIVND (reference sequence). This CDR3 is built from 15 residues. For the CDR3, the DNA is TGTGCCAGTAGTATGCCGAGAACAGCCGGACAGCCCCAGCATTTT. It translates to CASSMPRTAGQPQHF. Using reference TRBV19 and TRBJ1-5 for the parts outside the CDR3, the full variable domain is DGGITQSPKYLFRKEGQNVTLSCEQNLNHDAMYWYRQDPGQGLRLIYYSQIVNDFQKGDIAEGYSVSREKKESFPLTVTSAQKNPTAFYLCASSMPRTAGQPQHFGDGTRLSIL.

The J gene is TRBJ2-2, the V gene TRBV29-1; D not certain. The V gene lost 6 bases and the J gene lost 0 bases, with 11 bases spanning the gap. Germline V lookup: CDR1 SQVTM, CDR2 ANQGSEA. This CDR3 has 14 amino acids. CDR3 region: CSVPIPTNTGELFF. In DNA form, the CDR3 reads TGCAGCGTCCCGATCCCTACGAACACCGGGGAGCTGTTTTTT.

J is TRBJ1-4 and V is TRBV7-9; no definite D call. The CDR3 has 15 residues. Trimming stripped 2 bases from V and 6 bases from J, with 13 bases between. Per germline, CDR1 SEHNR and CDR2 FQNEAQ (reference sequence). The CDR3 nucleotides are TGTGCCAGCAGCTTAAGTTACGGGGAATATGAAAAACTGTTTTTT. Protein: CASSLSYGEYEKLFF.

V usage is TRBV5-4 and J usage is TRBJ2-1, with 9 bases identical to TRBD2. The CDR3 is 13 residues long. Germline trimming cut 4 bases from V and 8 bases from J; bases unmatched to any gene: 4. Germline CDR1 reads SGHNT; CDR2 reads YYREEE (reference sequence). CDR3 residues: CASSSLAGDEQFF. CDR3 DNA: TGTGCCAGCAGCAGCTTAGCGGGGGATGAGCAGTTCTTC.

This clone was detected a few times. The gene calls are TRBV13 and TRBJ1-1, with no clear D. The CDR3 sequence is 13 residues long. In germline, CDR1 is PRHDT, CDR2 FYEKMQ (reference sequence). Trimming stripped 2 bases from V and 1 base from J, with 5 bases between. CDR3 coding DNA: TGTGCCAGCAGCTTAACACAGAACACTGAAGCTTTCTTT. It translates to CASSLTQNTEAFF.

The rearrangement joins TRBV5-1 to TRBJ1-2; no reliable D call. The germline V gene encodes CDR1 SGHRS and CDR2 YFSETQ. V was cut by 5 bases and J by 2 bases, with 7 bases left in between. This CDR3 is 12 amino acids long. CDR3 loop: CASRGQNYGYTF. For the CDR3, the DNA is TGCGCCAGCAGGGGCCAGAACTATGGCTACACCTTC.

The chain has TRBV2 and TRBJ2-7, with TRBD1 matching 11 bases. The CDR3 is 14 residues long. V lost 6 bases, J lost 2 bases, and 3 bases stayed unmatched. Germline CDR1 reads SNHLY; CDR2 reads FYNNEI. The CDR3 sequence: CASRGTGGAYEQYF. The CDR3 DNA sequence: TGTGCCAGCAGAGGGACAGGGGGGGCCTACGAGCAGTACTTC.

V and J are TRBV2 and TRBJ1-2; TRBD1 aligns across 7 bases. The CDR3 covers 14 residues. Unmatched junction bases numbered 5, after V lost 3 bases and J lost 4 bases. The V gene's germline CDR1 is SNHLY and CDR2 FYNNEI. CDR3 sequence (DNA): TGTGCCAGCAGTGACCAGGGGGAAGGCTATGGCTACACCTTC. Amino acids: CASSDQGEGYGYTF.

The chain combines TRBV12-5 with TRBJ1-4; D unresolved. This CDR3 has 15 amino acids. V lost 2 bases and J 4 bases, leaving 11 bases between the germline ends. Germline lookup yields CDR1 LGHNT and CDR2 FRNRAP. The CDR3, as DNA: TGTGCTAGTGGTTTGTGGTCCCCCAGTAATGAAAAACTGTTTTTT. This sequence encodes CASGLWSPSNEKLFF.

The chain combines TRBV7-2 with TRBJ2-3; TRBD2 is a possible D gene (5 bases). The V gene's germline CDR1 is SGHTA and CDR2 FQGNSA. V dropped 1 base and J dropped 3 bases, with 11 bases sitting between them. The CDR3 consists of 15 residues. The CDR3 spells CASSLEIRGTDTQYF. As DNA, the CDR3 is TGTGCCAGCAGCTTAGAAATTCGGGGAACAGATACGCAGTATTTT.

This chain joins TRBV7-9 and TRBJ1-1; weak D call: TRBD1 (6 bases). From germline, CDR1 is SEHNR and CDR2 FQNEAQ (reference sequence). V was clipped by 5 bases and J by 3 bases, with 16 bases between them. The CDR3 has 15 amino acids. Written as DNA, the CDR3 is TGTGCCAGCAGCGTGGGGTACAGGGCGGACACTGAAGCTTTCTTT. The encoded protein is CASSVGYRADTEAFF.

V gene TRBV27 combines with J gene TRBJ1-1; D might be TRBD1 (5 bases). The V end lost 6 bases, the J end lost 5 bases, and 13 bases lay between the germline ends. The V gene's germline CDR1 is MNHEY and CDR2 SMNVEV (reference sequence). The CDR3 has 13 residues. The CDR3 loop is CASRLGGRTEAFF. In DNA, the CDR3 is TGTGCCAGCAGACTGGGGGGACGGACTGAAGCTTTCTTT.

CDR3 sequence reads: CASSLQTGTYNEQFF. The CDR3 DNA reads TGTGCCAGCAGCTTACAGACGGGGACCTACAATGAGCAGTTCTTC. This chain uses TRBV7-2 with TRBJ2-1; perhaps TRBD2 as D (5 bases). Germline V lookup: CDR1 SGHTA, CDR2 FQGNSA. V was clipped by 2 bases and J by 2 bases, with 10 bases between them. This CDR3 is built from 15 residues.

The chain recombines TRBV2 with TRBJ2-2, with TRBD1 identical over 10 bases. The V gene's germline CDR1 is SNHLY and CDR2 FYNNEI. The V gene end was trimmed by 9 bases and the J gene end by 5 bases; junction bases not matched to a gene: 9. This CDR3 has 15 amino acids. The chain's CDR3 is CASSGTGVGTGELFF. DNA for the CDR3: TGTGCCAGTTCCGGGACAGGGGTAGGGACCGGGGAGCTGTTTTTT.

The rearrangement links TRBV7-9 to TRBJ2-1, with D unclear. The CDR3 spans 15 residues. With 5 bases removed from V and 1 base from J, the gap between germline ends came to 12 bases. CDR1 and CDR2 from the germline V gene are SEHNR and FQNEAQ (reference sequence). The DNA for the CDR3 is TGTGCCAGCAGCCCCCTACGACAATCCTACAATGAGCAGTTCTTC. Its translation: CASSPLRQSYNEQFF. Drawing the rest from reference TRBV7-9 and TRBJ2-1, the complete variable domain is DTGVSQNPRHKITKRGQNVTFRCDPISEHNRLYWYRQTLGQGPEFLTYFQNEAQLEKSRLLSDRFSAERPKGSFSTLEIQRTEQGDSAMYLCASSPLRQSYNEQFFGPGTRLTVL.

The chain joins TRBV2 to TRBJ2-2; tentative D call: TRBD1 (5 bases). CDR1 and CDR2 (germline): SNHLY, FYNNEI. The length of the CDR3 is 13 residues. V lost 4 bases, J lost 7 bases, and 10 bases lay in between. The DNA of the CDR3 is TGTGCCAGCAGTGGCAGGGAAGGCGGGGAGCTGTTTTTT. Amino acid sequence: CASSGREGGELFF. The full variable domain, with the rest looked up from reference TRBV2 and TRBJ2-2, is EPEVTQTPSHQVTQMGQEVILRCVPISNHLYFYWYRQILGQKVEFLVSFYNNEISEKSEIFDDQFSVERPDGSNFTLKIRSTKLEDSAMYFCASSGREGGELFFGEGSRLTVL.

The chain couples TRBV5-6 to TRBJ2-7; 9 nucleotides agree with TRBD2. The CDR3 is 15 residues long. V lost 2 bases to trimming and J lost 5 bases; unmatched junction nucleotides: 8. CDR1 is SGHDT, CDR2 YYEEEE, per germline. CDR3 region: CASSFGGGGANEQYF. The CDR3 coding sequence is TGTGCCAGCAGCTTTGGGGGCGGGGGGGCTAACGAGCAGTACTTC.

The V and J genes are TRBV5-8 and TRBJ2-3; D might be TRBD1 (6 bases). Trimming took 3 bases from V and 4 from J, leaving 15 bases between them. The CDR3 is 15 amino acids. Germline V lookup: CDR1 SGHTS, CDR2 YDEGEE. CDR3 region: CASSSGTQNADTQYF. Here the CDR3 DNA reads TGTGCCAGCAGCTCCGGGACACAAAACGCAGATACGCAGTATTTT.

The genes are TRBV5-1 and TRBJ1-1, with D possibly being TRBD1 (6 bases). The germline CDR1 and CDR2 sequences are SGHRS and YFSETQ. Trimming removed 0 bases from V and 5 bases from J, with 11 bases in between. This CDR3 comprises 14 residues. The CDR3 DNA reads as TGCGCCAGCAGCTTGGCACAGGGCAGTACTGAAGCTTTCTTT. It codes for CASSLAQGSTEAFF.

This clone has only a few counts. This chain uses TRBV19 with TRBJ2-3; 11 nucleotides agree with TRBD1. The V segment lost 4 bases and the J segment 3 bases; nucleotides outside the gene matches: 9. Germline V gene data show CDR1 as LNHDA and CDR2 as SQIVND (reference sequence). The CDR3 is 17 residues long. CDR3 region: CASSTSGRDRGTDTQYF. In DNA, the CDR3 is TGTGCCAGTAGTACCTCGGGGCGGGACAGGGGGACAGATACGCAGTATTTT.